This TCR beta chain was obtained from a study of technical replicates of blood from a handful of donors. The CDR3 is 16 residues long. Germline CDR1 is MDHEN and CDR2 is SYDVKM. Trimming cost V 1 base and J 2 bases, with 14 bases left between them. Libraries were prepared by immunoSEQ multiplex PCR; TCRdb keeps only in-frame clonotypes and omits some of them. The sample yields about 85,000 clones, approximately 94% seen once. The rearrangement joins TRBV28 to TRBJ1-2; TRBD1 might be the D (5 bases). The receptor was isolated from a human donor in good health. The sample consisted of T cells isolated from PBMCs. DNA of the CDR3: TGTGCCAGCAGTTTATCTCCCCAGGACATGAACTATGGCTACACCTTC. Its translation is CASSLSPQDMNYGYTF.